A single sample gave rise to the 25 T cell receptor beta chains below, sequenced in a study of blood T cell repertoires in COVID-19. TCRdb keeps only in-frame clones here, not all; method: immunoSEQ multiplex PCR. The sample shows hundreds of thousands of clones, roughly 90% of them seen only once. The sample taken for sequencing was peripheral blood. These TCRs come from a young woman with COVID-19, enrolled during active disease.

The V and J genes are TRBV2 and TRBJ2-3; D is unresolved. CDR1 SNHLY and CDR2 FYNNEI come from the germline V gene. Deletions cut 4 bases from V and 6 bases from J, with 11 bases between. This CDR3 is 13 amino acids long. CDR3 region: CASSGYFRDTQYF. As DNA, the CDR3 is TGTGCCAGCAGTGGCTACTTCCGGGATACGCAGTATTTT. The whole variable domain, filled in from reference TRBV2 and TRBJ2-3, reads EPEVTQTPSHQVTQMGQEVILRCVPISNHLYFYWYRQILGQKVEFLVSFYNNEISEKSEIFDDQFSVERPDGSNFTLKIRSTKLEDSAMYFCASSGYFRDTQYFGPGTRLTVL.

The chain couples TRBV19 to TRBJ2-2, with a tentative D call TRBD1 (5 bases). V lost 8 bases and J lost 6, with 10 bases in between. Germline CDR1 is LNHDA and CDR2 is SQIVND (reference sequence). The length of the CDR3 is 12 residues. The CDR3: CASHWGAGELFF. The DNA for the CDR3 is TGTGCCAGTCACTGGGGCGCCGGGGAGCTGTTTTTT.

The chain links TRBV9 to TRBJ1-6; no clear D gene. This CDR3 region has 14 residues. Trimming left V 2 bases short and J 6 bases short, with 9 bases between. Germline CDR1 and CDR2: SGDLS and YYNGEE. CDR3 nucleotide sequence: TGTGCCAGCAGCGTTGAAGGAGTTAATTCACCCCTCCACTTT. The encoded protein is CASSVEGVNSPLHF.

The V gene is TRBV2, the J gene TRBJ2-2; maybe TRBD1 (6 bases). With 7 bases removed from V and 4 bases from J, the gap between germline ends came to 16 bases. The germline CDR1 and CDR2 sequences are SNHLY and FYNNEI. The CDR3 extends over 15 amino acids. CDR3: CASNRRQAGTGELFF. CDR3 DNA: TGTGCCAGCAACCGGAGACAGGCGGGCACCGGGGAGCTGTTTTTT.

In this sample, this clone turned up a few times. This chain connects TRBV2 to TRBJ2-7; D may be TRBD2 (5 bases). The CDR3 sequence is 12 residues long. V lost 3 bases and J lost 5, with 8 bases in between. The germline gives CDR1 SNHLY, CDR2 FYNNEI. The chain's CDR3 is CASSERVHEQYF. CDR3 DNA sequence: TGTGCCAGCAGTGAGCGGGTCCACGAGCAGTACTTC.

The rearrangement uses TRBV30 and TRBJ1-2, with D possibly matching TRBD1 (6 bases). Germline assignment: CDR1 GTSNPN and CDR2 SVGIG (reference sequence). This CDR3 contains 13 residues. Between the trimmed V and J ends, which lost 0 bases and 8 bases, there was a span of 13 bases. The CDR3 region is CAWSVGGRFGYTF. DNA of the CDR3: TGTGCCTGGAGTGTCGGGGGGCGCTTCGGCTACACCTTC.

The chain has TRBV2 and TRBJ1-6, with D possibly being TRBD1 (5 bases). Germline CDR1 reads SNHLY; CDR2 reads FYNNEI. This CDR3 contains 15 residues. The V and J ends lost 7 bases and 4 bases respectively, with 14 bases between them. CDR3 DNA: TGTGCCAGCACCCGCCGGGGGTCGTATAATTCACCCCTCCACTTT. This sequence encodes CASTRRGSYNSPLHF.

The chain uses TRBV29-1 and TRBJ2-7; D possibly corresponds to TRBD2 (7 bases). With 6 bases removed from V and 3 bases from J, the gap between germline ends came to 21 bases. Germline values: CDR1 SQVTM, CDR2 ANQGSEA. This CDR3 has 15 residues. The chain's CDR3 is CSVATAGAAFYEQYF. In DNA form, the CDR3 reads TGCAGCGTCGCTACGGCGGGGGCAGCCTTCTACGAGCAGTACTTC.

The chain joins TRBV18 to TRBJ2-1; TRBD1 matches 8 bases. This CDR3 is 12 amino acids long. V lost 8 bases to trimming and J lost 16 bases; unmatched junction nucleotides: 13. Germline CDR1 is KGHSH and CDR2 is LQKENI. The CDR3 DNA is TGTGCCAGCGGAAAAGGACAGGGCGGTTATTTCTTC. As protein: CASGKGQGGYFF.

This clone occurred a few times. The chain recombines TRBV28 with TRBJ1-2; D is undetermined. CDR3 length: 13 amino acids. The germline CDR1 and CDR2 sequences are MDHEN and SYDVKM. Trimming cost V 3 bases and J 5 bases, with 10 bases left between them. CDR3: CASSFGRRYGYTF. In nucleotides, the CDR3 is TGTGCCAGCAGTTTTGGGCGTCGATATGGCTACACCTTC.

This chain connects TRBV7-9 to TRBJ1-2, with D uncertain. V was cut by 1 base and J by 4 bases, with 4 bases left in between. Looked up from germline, CDR1 is SEHNR and CDR2 is FQNEAQ (reference sequence). The CDR3 extends over 12 amino acids. The CDR3 DNA reads TGTGCCAGCAGCTTAGGCGCCTATGGCTACACCTTC. It encodes CASSLGAYGYTF.

This clone was counted between two and nine times. The chain uses TRBV5-1 and TRBJ2-7, with a tentative D call TRBD1 (5 bases). Germline lookup yields CDR1 SGHRS and CDR2 YFSETQ. V was pared by 0 bases and J by 4 bases, with 8 bases between. This CDR3 is built from 13 residues. The CDR3 region is CASSLAAGYEQYV. The CDR3 DNA reads as TGCGCCAGCAGCTTGGCGGCAGGGTACGAGCAGTACGTC.

This chain uses TRBV29-1 with TRBJ1-2, with D unclear. Trimming removed 3 bases at V and 3 bases at J, with 8 bases between. The germline V gene encodes CDR1 SQVTM and CDR2 ANQGSEA. The CDR3 loop spans 12 amino acids. DNA for the CDR3: TGCAGCGTTGAGAACAGACACTATGGCTACACCTTC. As protein: CSVENRHYGYTF.

This chain uses TRBV18 with TRBJ2-1; the match to TRBD2 covers 9 bases. The CDR3 runs to 16 residues. Germline CDR1 is KGHSH and CDR2 is LQKENI. Trimming took 3 bases from V and 6 from J; bases not matched to a gene: 9. Here the CDR3 reads CASSPRAGGAGNEQFF. The CDR3 region has the DNA TGTGCCAGCTCACCCCGAGCGGGGGGCGCGGGCAATGAGCAGTTCTTC.

This chain joins TRBV6-4 and TRBJ2-3, with 12 bases fitting TRBD2. Germline assignment: CDR1 MRHNA and CDR2 SNTAGT. The junction had 3 bases not matched to a gene; V was cut back by 5 bases and J by 3 bases. The CDR3 totals 15 residues. In DNA form, the CDR3 reads TGTGCCAGCAGTAAGACTAGCGGGGGAACAGATACGCAGTATTTT. Translated: CASSKTSGGTDTQYF.

V gene TRBV9 combines with J gene TRBJ2-3; TRBD2 matches at 11 bases. The V segment lost 0 bases and the J segment 3 bases; nucleotides outside the gene matches: 18. The CDR3 extends over 21 amino acids. The germline V gene has CDR1 SGDLS and CDR2 YYNGEE. The CDR3, as DNA: TGTGCCAGCAGCGTAGCTTTCCCCCGTAGCGGGGGGGCTCTGGGGACAGATACGCAGTATTTT. As protein: CASSVAFPRSGGALGTDTQYF. The complete variable domain, with remaining parts taken from reference TRBV9 and TRBJ2-3, reads DSGVTQTPKHLITATGQRVTLRCSPRSGDLSVYWYQQSLDQGLQFLIQYYNGEERAKGNILERFSAQQFPDLHSELNLSSLELGDSALYFCASSVAFPRSGGALGTDTQYFGPGTRLTVL.

The J gene is TRBJ1-2, the V gene TRBV7-8; TRBD1 is a possible D gene (5 bases). The V gene's germline CDR1 is SGHVS and CDR2 FQNEAQ. V gave up 5 bases and J gave up 4 bases, with 14 bases separating them. This CDR3 comprises 14 residues. DNA of the CDR3: TGTGCCAGCAGCCGAACCGACAGTCCCTATGGCTACACCTTC. This sequence encodes CASSRTDSPYGYTF.

This clone was detected once. The CDR3 DNA reads TGTGCCAGTAGTATCAACCCGGGACAGGTGGCCAATGAGCAGTTCTTC. It yields the protein CASSINPGQVANEQFF. The gene calls are TRBV19 and TRBJ2-1, with TRBD1 identical over 8 bases. J gave up 6 bases and V 3 bases, and 10 bases lay outside the gene matches. Looked up from germline, CDR1 is LNHDA and CDR2 is SQIVND (reference sequence). There are 16 residues in the CDR3. Full variable domain (outside the CDR3, taken from reference TRBV19 and TRBJ2-1): DGGITQSPKYLFRKEGQNVTLSCEQNLNHDAMYWYRQDPGQGLRLIYYSQIVNDFQKGDIAEGYSVSREKKESFPLTVTSAQKNPTAFYLCASSINPGQVANEQFFGPGTRLTVL.

The chain joins TRBV10-3 to TRBJ1-3; 7 bases agree with TRBD1. This CDR3 has 15 residues. Trimming cost V 6 bases and J 4 bases; bases outside gene matches: 9. In germline, CDR1 is ENHRY, CDR2 SYGVKD. The CDR3 DNA is TGTGCCATCAGGGGTATAACAGGGGCCGGAAACACCATATATTTT. Translating it yields CAIRGITGAGNTIYF.

The chain employs TRBV7-2 and TRBJ2-1, with D perhaps TRBD1 (7 bases). There are 14 residues in the CDR3. V was cut by 5 bases and J by 6 bases, with 14 bases left in between. Germline lookup yields CDR1 SGHTA and CDR2 FQGNSA. CDR3 sequence: CASSPGGLPNEQFF. DNA for the CDR3: TGTGCCAGCAGCCCAGGGGGACTGCCCAATGAGCAGTTCTTC.

The gene calls are TRBV5-4 and TRBJ1-1; D not resolved. Germline lookup yields CDR1 SGHNT and CDR2 YYREEE (reference sequence). V was clipped by 4 bases and J by 1 base, with 17 bases between them. There are 16 residues in the CDR3. In DNA, the CDR3 is TGTGCCAGCAGCCCTCCGGGGTTTGAGGAGAACACTGAAGCTTTCTTT. Translated: CASSPPGFEENTEAFF.

The chain recombines TRBV6-2 or TRBV6-3 with TRBJ2-7; 7 nucleotides agree with TRBD2. V lost 0 bases to trimming and J lost 4 bases; unmatched junction nucleotides: 12. Germline-derived CDR1 and CDR2 are MNHEY and SVGEGT. This CDR3 is 17 amino acids long. This chain's CDR3 is CASSYSVIGGSGYEQYV. CDR3 in DNA: TGTGCCAGCAGTTACTCTGTTATCGGGGGGTCGGGGTACGAGCAGTACGTC.

Only one count was recorded for this clone. CDR3 nucleotide sequence: TGTGCCAGCAGCTTAAGAGCGGGGGGGCCCCCCGGCAATGAGCAGTTCTTC. Translating it yields CASSLRAGGPPGNEQFF. This chain uses TRBV7-3 with TRBJ2-1; 10 bases align to TRBD2. The germline gives CDR1 SGHTA, CDR2 FQGTGA. The CDR3 has 17 residues. V lost 1 base and J lost 6; bases outside the gene matches: 9.

In DNA, the CDR3 is TGCAGCGTTCGGATGCGGGGTATCAAGGAGGAGACCCAGTACTTC. It yields the protein CSVRMRGIKEETQYF. The V call is TRBV29-1, the J call TRBJ2-5; D is perhaps TRBD2 (6 bases). This CDR3 has 15 residues. Deletions cut 5 bases from V and 5 bases from J, with 21 bases between. Germline CDR1 reads SQVTM; CDR2 reads ANQGSEA.

The chain couples TRBV30 to TRBJ2-7; D is ambiguous. Germline V CDR1 and CDR2: GTSNPN, SVGIG (reference sequence). This CDR3 is 12 amino acids long. V was shortened by 2 bases and J by 3 bases, with 8 bases between the two germline ends. The CDR3, as DNA: TGTGCCTGGAGTTTGGTAGACTACGAGCAGTACTTC. As protein: CAWSLVDYEQYF.